The 8 T cell receptor beta chains below were found in one sample sequenced in a study of T cells in Graves' hyperthyroidism and ophthalmopathy. RNA transcripts gave rise to amplified TCR beta CDR3 regions. The study used the HTBI primer set for a first-round RT-PCR of the TCR CDR3. TCRdb re-analysed the multiplex PCR reads in MiXCR, keeping a single row per CDR3 protein. The sample includes around 36,000 distinct CDR3 sequences, 52% of them seen just once. The sample consisted of blood. The receptors come from a man between 35 and 55 years old with Graves' ophthalmopathy.

This clonotype is deemed medium-sized. The J gene is TRBJ1-1, the V gene TRBV20-1; 7 positions match TRBD1. The V gene's germline CDR1 is DFQATT and CDR2 SNEGSKA (reference sequence). The CDR3 has 16 residues. V lost 0 bases, J lost 4 bases, and 11 bases stayed unmatched. The CDR3 protein is CSARDGDRARGTEAFF. In DNA form, the CDR3 reads TGCAGTGCTAGAGATGGAGACAGGGCTAGGGGCACTGAAGCTTTCTTT.

The CDR3 nucleotides read TGTGCCAGCAGCTTAGTATCAGGGCTGTGCTCTGGGGCCAACGTCCTGACTTTC. Translation gives CASSLVSGLCSGANVLTF. The V gene is TRBV7-2, the J gene TRBJ2-6; a possible D gene is TRBD1 (5 bases). The CDR3 has 18 amino acids. Germline V gene data show CDR1 as SGHTA and CDR2 as FQGNSA. With 1 base removed from V and 0 bases from J, the gap between germline ends came to 13 bases.

This clonotype was counted a single time. The CDR3, as DNA: TGCAGTGCTAGATGGCAGGCTGGTGAAAAACTGTTTTTT. It codes for CSARWQAGEKLFF. V gene TRBV20-1 combines with J gene TRBJ1-4; D gene unclear. The V end lost 2 bases, the J end lost 7 bases, and 11 bases lay between the germline ends. The CDR3 loop spans 13 amino acids. Germline CDR1 is DFQATT and CDR2 is SNEGSKA (reference sequence).

The chain combines TRBV10-1 with TRBJ2-1, with a tentative D call TRBD2 (6 bases). Germline loops: CDR1 WNHNN, CDR2 SYGVQD (reference sequence). V was clipped by 3 bases and J by 8 bases, with 14 bases between them. The CDR3 has 14 residues. The CDR3 coding sequence is TGCGCCAGCAGTGAAGGACTGGGGGGTGATGAGCAGTTCTTC. Translating gives CASSEGLGGDEQFF.

This clonotype was observed many times. The gene calls are TRBV19 and TRBJ2-7, with D possibly matching TRBD1 (5 bases). V gave up 5 bases and J gave up 2 bases, with 13 bases separating them. This CDR3 spans 14 amino acids. Germline-derived CDR1 and CDR2 are LNHDA and SQIVND (reference sequence). CDR3: CASSLRTSAYEQYF. The CDR3 nucleotides read TGTGCCAGTAGTTTACGGACATCAGCCTACGAGCAGTACTTC.

There are many counts of this clonotype. The V and J genes are TRBV16 and TRBJ2-2, with D possibly TRBD2 on 6 matching bases. The germline gives CDR1 KGHSY, CDR2 FQNENV. The ends were cut back, 0 bases at V and 5 bases at J, with 10 bases in the middle. The CDR3 has 15 amino acids. Here the CDR3 reads CASSQSRGQTGELFF. CDR3 nucleotide sequence: TGTGCCAGCAGCCAATCGCGGGGCCAGACCGGGGAGCTGTTTTTT. Supplemented by reference TRBV16 and TRBJ2-2, the full variable domain reads GEEVAQTPKHLVRGEGQKAKLYCAPIKGHSYVFWYQQVLKNEFKFLISFQNENVFDETGMPKERFSAKCLPNSPCSLEIQATKLEDSAVYFCASSQSRGQTGELFFGEGSRLTVL.

The genes are TRBV24-1 and TRBJ2-2; no firm D call. Trimming removed 7 bases at V and 8 bases at J, with 1 base between. Germline V CDR1 and CDR2: KGHDR, SFDVKD. The CDR3 contains 9 residues. The CDR3 here is CATRGELFF. CDR3 DNA sequence: TGTGCCACCAGGGGGGAGCTGTTTTTT.

As to this clonotype: The conserved closing phenylalanine or tryptophan is absent in this CDR3, likely reflecting a read error. The DNA is left out, because the CDR3 cannot be placed on it with certainty; the CDR3 is given as TCRdb lists it. The chain has TRBV7-9 and TRBJ2-5; the table's D call TRBD1 went unverified against the DNA. The CDR3 comprises 16 residues, both ends counted. Per the germline V gene, CDR1 is SEHNR and CDR2 is FQNEAQ (reference sequence). CDR3 loop: CASSPRTILYGYTFGS.